This is a list of T cell receptor beta chains from one sample in a study of OX40 agonist ivuxolimab in advanced cancers. Produced via immunoSEQ multiplex PCR; TCRdb's table is partial and in-frame only. The sample gives fewer than 60,000 clones, approximately 80% of which show up once; about 3.8% is in the top ten. This material consisted of CD4+ or CD8+ T cells sorted from blood, taken in a trial of the OX40 agonist ivuxolimab. Receptor source: an adult with an advanced solid tumor such as melanoma, head and neck, liver or kidney cancer. Each CDR3 is given with its conserved first and last residue. The D gene is left open where the match is weak. Rows may omit the clone size; those that give it use once, few, many or a size class.

cdr3_nt cdr3_aa clone_size j_call d_call v_call
TGTGCCAGCTCACCACGGCGGACTCCTAGTGGATATCAGCCCCAGCATTTT CASSPRRTPSGYQPQHF once TRBJ1-5 . TRBV18
TGTGCCAGCAGCGTTACACAAGGGGGCGTAGGCTACACCTTC CASSVTQGGVGYTF . TRBJ1-2 TRBD1 TRBV28
TGTGCCAGCAGTGAAAAGGCTCTTAGCTATGGCTACACCTTC CASSEKALSYGYTF . TRBJ1-2 . TRBV2
TGTGCCAGCAGTTCCAGTCCTACCGCTAACTATGGCTACACCTTC CASSSSPTANYGYTF . TRBJ1-2 . TRBV6-5
TGTGCCAGCAGCTTGACCAGGGCGAGCAATCAGCCCCAGCATTTT CASSLTRASNQPQHF . TRBJ1-5 . TRBV7-6
TGCGCCAGCAGCTTAGGAGGGGTTGGAGATCAGCCCCAGCATTTT CASSLGGVGDQPQHF . TRBJ1-5 . TRBV5-1
TGTGCCACCCTTGGGGGACTCCTCCGGGGGGCCAACGTCCTGACTTTC CATLGGLLRGANVLTF few TRBJ2-6 . TRBV6-6
TGTGCCAGCAGCCAATGGGAAGACAGGGGTGAAGCTTTCTTT CASSQWEDRGEAFF . TRBJ1-1 TRBD1 TRBV14
TGTGCTAGTGCGACTGGCGGCGGCACAGATACGCAGTATTTT CASATGGGTDTQYF . TRBJ2-3 . TRBV12-5
TGTGCCACCAGCAGAGAAATAGCGGGAGTTTTTTTAAATGAGCAGTTCTTC CATSREIAGVFLNEQFF few TRBJ2-1 TRBD2 TRBV15
TGTGCCAGCAGCTTTGGGACTAGCGGGGGCCACGAGCAGTACTTC CASSFGTSGGHEQYF . TRBJ2-7 TRBD2 TRBV7-9
TGTGCCTGGAAAGACAGGGGTTACGAGCAGTACTTC CAWKDRGYEQYF few TRBJ2-7 TRBD1 TRBV30
TGTGCCAGCTGCCGGGACAGGGACTCCTACGAGCAGTACTTC CASCRDRDSYEQYF . TRBJ2-7 TRBD1 TRBV2
TGTGCCAGCTCGCCCACTTCTCCGGGGGAGCAGTTCTTC CASSPTSPGEQFF . TRBJ2-1 . TRBV18
TGTGCCAGCAGCCGGGACAGGGGCGGCACTGAAGCTTTCTTT CASSRDRGGTEAFF . TRBJ1-1 TRBD1 TRBV11-2
TGCGCCAGCAGCCGGGACAGGAGCTCCTTCTCTGGGGCCAACGTCCTGACTTTC CASSRDRSSFSGANVLTF . TRBJ2-6 TRBD1 TRBV4-1